Following are 30 T cell receptor beta chains from one sample sequenced in a study of radiotherapy plus CTLA-4 blockade in lung cancer. TCRdb's table, derived via immunoSEQ multiplex PCR, lists solely in-frame clones and lacks some. The data show 75,000 to 100,000 clones, around 88% seen once. The specimen comprised peripheral blood, sampled from a patient treated with radiotherapy plus ipilimumab. Receptor source: a human donor with non-small cell lung cancer that progressed on radiotherapy plus ipilimumab.

The gene calls are TRBV18 and TRBJ1-4, with D possibly TRBD1 on 5 matching bases. V lost 3 bases to trimming and J lost 7 bases, with 12 bases between them. Germline V CDR1 and CDR2: KGHSH, LQKENI. CDR3 length: 14 residues. The CDR3 protein is CASSPDQGGEKLFF. The DNA for the CDR3 is TGTGCCAGCTCACCGGACCAGGGAGGTGAAAAACTGTTTTTT.

The chain recombines TRBV6-5 with TRBJ2-7; the match to TRBD2 covers 12 bases. Trimming cost V 8 bases and J 3 bases; bases outside gene matches: 2. This CDR3 region has 13 residues. Germline V gives CDR1 MNHEY, CDR2 SVGAGI. The CDR3 loop is CASETSGGYEQYF. The CDR3 DNA follows: TGTGCCAGCGAGACTAGCGGGGGCTACGAGCAGTACTTC.

This clone was seen only once. This sequence joins TRBV2 and TRBJ1-5; D may be TRBD1 (6 bases). CDR1 is SNHLY and CDR2 is FYNNEI in the germline V gene. The CDR3 is 13 residues long. Trimming left V 3 bases short and J 11 bases short, with 14 bases between. The CDR3 loop is CASSEDSIITQHF. The CDR3 nucleotides read TGTGCCAGCAGTGAGGACAGCATAATAACCCAGCATTTT.

The J gene is TRBJ1-1, the V gene TRBV5-6; perhaps TRBD1 as D (5 bases). Germline V gene sequence: CDR1 SGHDT, CDR2 YYEEEE. The length of the CDR3 is 14 residues. Trimming stripped 6 bases from V and 5 bases from J, with 17 bases between. This chain's CDR3 is CASTRDGSGTEAFF. The CDR3 DNA reads as TGTGCCAGCACCCGGGACGGTTCGGGAACTGAAGCTTTCTTT.

The chain is built from TRBV9 and TRBJ2-1, with no clear D. The CDR3 contains 14 residues. Deletions cut 2 bases from V and 6 bases from J, with 12 bases between. Germline V CDR1 and CDR2: SGDLS, YYNGEE. The CDR3, as DNA: TGTGCCAGCAGCGTCGGACGGGTAGGCAATGAGCAGTTCTTC. Protein sequence: CASSVGRVGNEQFF.

The chain joins TRBV7-9 to TRBJ1-5; TRBD1 matches at 7 bases. The CDR3 extends over 17 amino acids. With 3 bases clipped from V and 2 bases from J, the junction kept 10 bases outside the gene matches. Germline V gene lookup returns CDR1 SEHNR and CDR2 FQNEAQ (reference sequence). The CDR3 sequence is CASSFSTGERGNQPQHF. The CDR3 DNA reads as TGTGCCAGCAGCTTCAGTACAGGGGAGCGGGGCAATCAGCCCCAGCATTTT.

The V and J genes are TRBV19 and TRBJ1-3; maybe TRBD1 (5 bases). This CDR3 is 14 amino acids long. Germline V gives CDR1 LNHDA, CDR2 SQIVND (reference sequence). With 6 bases removed from V and 4 bases from J, the gap between germline ends came to 13 bases. The CDR3 DNA follows: TGTGCCAGTAGGTCCCAGGGATCGGGAAACACCATATATTTT. It encodes CASRSQGSGNTIYF.

The CDR3 sequence is CASRASGSSDTQYF. The CDR3 DNA follows: TGTGCCAGCAGGGCTAGCGGGAGTTCAGATACGCAGTATTTT. This chain connects TRBV9 to TRBJ2-3; 10 positions match TRBD2. V trimming: 5 bases; J trimming: 4 bases; junction bases outside the gene matches: 4. CDR1 and CDR2 from the germline V gene are SGDLS and YYNGEE. CDR3 length equals 14 residues.

This clone was counted a single time. This chain connects TRBV29-1 to TRBJ2-2; a possible D gene is TRBD2 (5 bases). The CDR3 runs to 13 residues. Germline loops: CDR1 SQVTM, CDR2 ANQGSEA. With 4 bases removed from V and 4 bases from J, the gap between germline ends came to 10 bases. The CDR3 loop is CSVVRDSTGELFF. The CDR3, as DNA: TGCAGCGTTGTTCGGGATAGCACCGGGGAGCTGTTTTTT.

This chain links TRBV5-4 with TRBJ2-5, with TRBD1 as a possible D gene (5 bases). Germline values: CDR1 SGHNT, CDR2 YYREEE (reference sequence). V lost 0 bases to trimming and J lost 2 bases, with 11 bases between them. The CDR3 runs to 15 residues. CDR3 coding DNA: TGTGCCAGCAGCTTGGGGAACAGGAGACAAGAGACCCAGTACTTC. It codes for CASSLGNRRQETQYF.

This clone was detected once. The rearrangement joins TRBV23-1 to TRBJ1-1; the D is unclear. TRBV23-1 is sorted into the ORF group, with uncertain function. Deletions cut 2 bases from V and 10 bases from J, with 8 bases between. The CDR3 consists of 11 residues. As DNA, the CDR3 is TGCGCCAGCAGTCAAGTTTGTGGAGCTTTCTTT. It specifies CASSQVCGAFF.

The chain is built from TRBV5-1 and TRBJ1-1; D possibly corresponds to TRBD1 (6 bases). Germline V gene lookup returns CDR1 SGHRS and CDR2 YFSETQ. V was trimmed by 4 bases and J by 1 base, leaving 11 bases between them. This CDR3 spans 14 amino acids. The CDR3 loop reads CASSTLQGNTEAFF. The CDR3 coding sequence is TGCGCCAGCAGCACTTTACAGGGGAACACTGAAGCTTTCTTT.

The chain uses TRBV19 and TRBJ2-1; 8 bases are shared with TRBD1. From germline, CDR1 is LNHDA and CDR2 SQIVND (reference sequence). Trimming removed 6 bases from V and 3 bases from J; junction bases left unmatched: 1. The CDR3 length is 13 residues. The chain's CDR3 is CASRDRDYNEQFF. The CDR3 DNA sequence: TGTGCCAGTAGGGACAGGGACTACAATGAGCAGTTCTTC.

The gene calls are TRBV5-1 and TRBJ2-1; D perhaps matches TRBD2 (6 bases). The V gene lost 3 bases and the J gene lost 7 bases, with 17 bases spanning the gap. Germline V gene sequence: CDR1 SGHRS, CDR2 YFSETQ. The CDR3 extends over 15 amino acids. The CDR3 DNA sequence: TGCGCCAGCAGCTCCCTACGTAGCGGAATGAATGAGCAGTTCTTC. Translating gives CASSSLRSGMNEQFF.

CDR3 sequence (DNA): TGTGCCAGCAGCGTTACACCCCAAGCGGGGAGCTCCTACAATGAGCAGTTCTTC. This gives the protein CASSVTPQAGSSYNEQFF. The J gene is TRBJ2-1, the V gene TRBV9; 7 bases are a match to TRBD2. Losses at the gene ends were 2 bases for V and 0 bases for J; bases not matched to a gene: 11. The CDR3 sequence is 18 residues long. Germline V CDR1 and CDR2: SGDLS, YYNGEE.

The chain uses TRBV23-1 and TRBJ2-2; 7 bases are shared with TRBD1. TRBV23-1 belongs to the ORF category, with a function that is uncertain. Trimming at V came to 4 bases and at J to 7 bases, leaving 18 bases not matched to a gene. The CDR3 has 18 amino acids. The CDR3, as DNA: TGCGCCAGCAGTCCCCCCGACAGGGCCGCCCCAGGGGACGGGGAGCTGTTTTTT. Its protein product is CASSPPDRAAPGDGELFF.

The chain couples TRBV15 to TRBJ2-1, with TRBD2 matching over 11 bases. Trimming took 0 bases from V and 7 from J; bases not matched to a gene: 23. Germline V gene lookup returns CDR1 LNHNV and CDR2 YYDKDF (reference sequence). CDR3 length: 22 residues. CDR3 sequence reads: CATSRELRSGLAGGGYWNEQFF. For the CDR3, the DNA is TGTGCCACCAGCAGAGAGCTGAGGAGCGGCCTAGCGGGAGGAGGATATTGGAATGAGCAGTTCTTC.

J is TRBJ2-5 and V is TRBV19; 12 bases agree with TRBD2. The length of the CDR3 is 16 residues. Germline assignment: CDR1 LNHDA and CDR2 SQIVND (reference sequence). The V and J ends lost 4 bases and 4 bases, in that order; junction bases with no gene match: 7. The CDR3 nucleotides are TGTGCCAGTAGTACCCCAACGACTAGCGGGAGAGAGACCCAGTACTTC. As protein: CASSTPTTSGRETQYF.

This rearrangement joins TRBV9 to TRBJ2-1; D might be TRBD2 (5 bases). Trimming took 0 bases from V and 3 from J, leaving 31 bases between them. CDR1 and CDR2 (germline): SGDLS, YYNGEE. This CDR3 region has 22 residues. CDR3 region: CASSVASGIYNPRIPHYNEQFF. CDR3 nucleotides: TGTGCCAGCAGCGTAGCGAGCGGCATCTACAATCCCCGGATCCCCCACTACAATGAGCAGTTCTTC.

This rearrangement joins TRBV7-9 to TRBJ1-4; no definite D call. V shed 2 bases and J shed 8 bases, with 6 bases lying between them. The CDR3 is 12 residues long. Germline CDR1 reads SEHNR; CDR2 reads FQNEAQ (reference sequence). The CDR3 region is CASSLFREKLFF. As DNA, the CDR3 is TGTGCCAGCAGCTTATTTCGGGAAAAACTGTTTTTT. The whole variable domain, filled in from reference TRBV7-9 and TRBJ1-4, reads DTGVSQNPRHKITKRGQNVTFRCDPISEHNRLYWYRQTLGQGPEFLTYFQNEAQLEKSRLLSDRFSAERPKGSFSTLEIQRTEQGDSAMYLCASSLFREKLFFGSGTQLSVL.

This clone was picked up one time. The chain joins TRBV7-8 to TRBJ2-1; 8 bases align to TRBD2. CDR1 and CDR2 (germline): SGHVS, FQNEAQ. V lost 5 bases, J lost 1 base, and 13 bases stayed unmatched. The CDR3 runs to 18 residues. The CDR3 is CASSTRGLAGPSYNEQFF. The DNA for the CDR3 is TGTGCCAGCAGCACCCGGGGATTAGCGGGACCTTCCTACAATGAGCAGTTCTTC.

The rearrangement links TRBV18 to TRBJ1-1, with D perhaps TRBD1 (5 bases). The germline CDR1 and CDR2 sequences are KGHSH and LQKENI. V shed 3 bases and J shed 3 bases, with 14 bases lying between them. The CDR3 runs 15 residues. The CDR3 protein is CASSPSLQGYTEAFF. CDR3 in DNA: TGTGCCAGCTCACCTAGTCTTCAGGGATACACTGAAGCTTTCTTT.

J is TRBJ1-1 and V is TRBV29-1; D might be TRBD1 (6 bases). This CDR3 comprises 14 residues. Germline values: CDR1 SQVTM, CDR2 ANQGSEA. Trimming stripped 5 bases from V and 0 bases from J, with 13 bases between. CDR3 in DNA: TGCAGCGTTAACCGGGACACAGTGAACACTGAAGCTTTCTTT. It yields the protein CSVNRDTVNTEAFF. The variable domain in full, completed from reference TRBV29-1 and TRBJ1-1, reads SAVISQKPSRDICQRGTSLTIQCQVDSQVTMMFWYRQQPGQSLTLIATANQGSEATYESGFVIDKFPISRPNLTFSTLTVSNMSPEDSSIYLCSVNRDTVNTEAFFGQGTRLTVV.

The J gene is TRBJ2-3, the V gene TRBV20-1; D uncertain. CDR1 and CDR2 (germline): DFQATT, SNEGSKA (reference sequence). Trimming removed 5 bases from V and 0 bases from J, with 3 bases in between. The CDR3 covers 11 residues. CDR3 coding DNA: TGCAGTGCTGCTAGCACAGATACGCAGTATTTT. This sequence encodes CSAASTDTQYF.

This clone was recorded once. The chain recombines TRBV5-6 with TRBJ2-3, with TRBD2 identical over 7 bases. J gave up 3 bases and V 2 bases, and 6 bases lay outside the gene matches. There are 15 residues in the CDR3. Looked up from germline, CDR1 is SGHDT and CDR2 is YYEEEE. CDR3 in DNA: TGTGCCAGCAGCTTTGTGGGAGGGCCGACAGATACGCAGTATTTT. Protein: CASSFVGGPTDTQYF. The entire variable domain, with the rest obtained from reference TRBV5-6 and TRBJ2-3, is as follows: DAGVTQSPTHLIKTRGQQVTLRCSPKSGHDTVSWYQQALGQGPQFIFQYYEEEERQRGNFPDRFSGHQFPNYSSELNVNALLLGDSALYLCASSFVGGPTDTQYFGPGTRLTVL.

The V call is TRBV11-3, the J call TRBJ2-2; D might be TRBD1 or TRBD2, each matching 6 bases. V was trimmed by 5 bases and J by 0 bases, leaving 13 bases between them. The CDR3 spans 16 residues. CDR1 is SGHNT and CDR2 is YENEEA in the germline V gene. Written as DNA, the CDR3 is TGTGCCAGCAGCGCCGGGGGCGGGACGAACACCGGGGAGCTGTTTTTT. It encodes CASSAGGGTNTGELFF.

The CDR3 sequence: CAWSAVGTGQKETQYF. The CDR3 DNA sequence: TGTGCCTGGAGTGCGGTCGGGACAGGACAAAAAGAGACCCAGTACTTC. V is TRBV30 and J is TRBJ2-5; 8 nucleotides match TRBD1. With V trimmed by 1 base and J by 3 bases, 10 bases remained unmatched. The CDR3 is 16 residues long. CDR1 and CDR2 (germline): GTSNPN, SVGIG (reference sequence).

This sequence joins TRBV10-2 and TRBJ2-1; the match to TRBD2 covers 7 bases. CDR1 WSHSY and CDR2 SAAADI come from the germline V gene. The CDR3 runs 20 residues. Trimming removed 0 bases from V and 0 bases from J; junction bases left unmatched: 14. CDR3 nucleotides: TGCGCCAGCAGTGAGTCGTATCCTGAAGAGGGAGGGCCCTCCTACAATGAGCAGTTCTTC. Translated, it gives CASSESYPEEGGPSYNEQFF.

This clone has only a few counts. Other DNA sequences of this sample code for an identical CDR3. The chain couples TRBV30 to TRBJ2-7; D gene ambiguous. Germline V CDR1 and CDR2: GTSNPN, SVGIG (reference sequence). The CDR3 is 11 amino acids. V was trimmed by 1 base and J by 3 bases, leaving 4 bases between them. DNA of the CDR3: TGTGCCTGGAGTGCGAGCTACGAGCAGTACTTC. Protein: CAWSASYEQYF.

The V gene is TRBV6-5, the J gene TRBJ2-5; D may be TRBD2 (5 bases). The CDR3 loop spans 14 amino acids. V was trimmed by 2 bases and J by 4 bases, leaving 11 bases between them. CDR1 is MNHEY and CDR2 is SVGAGI in the germline V gene. The CDR3 DNA is TGTGCCAGCAGTTACCCCGGGAATGGAGAGACCCAGTACTTC. This translates into CASSYPGNGETQYF.